This TCR beta chain comes out of a study of blood T cell repertoires in COVID-19. The wider study: The cDNA or gDNA used as material had been derived from T cells, B-cell-depleted T cells, or PBMCs.

Germline-derived CDR1 and CDR2 are MGHRA and YSYEKL. The CDR3 contains 20 residues. In the original analysis: Counts of nucleated cells, estimated from reference gene primer amplification, were obtained. Produced via immunoSEQ multiplex PCR; TCRdb's table is partial and in-frame only. That table supplies the V and J calls and clone size; D and trimming were determined from the DNA. This table holds roughly 38,000 clones, 81% found once. Sequencing was carried out using peripheral blood. The clonotype originates from a man at least 80 years old with active or convalescent COVID-19. The chain employs TRBV4-1 and TRBJ2-5; 14 bases are a match to TRBD2. The CDR3 bases are TGCCCCCGCCGCCGACCCCTGGGGACTAGCGGGAGCGGATTACAAGAGACCCAGTACTTC. It yields the protein CPRRRPLGTSGSGLQETQYF.